This T cell receptor beta chain is from a study of a mutant IDH1 vaccine in newly diagnosed glioma. About the research overall: Patients received eight vaccinations in weeks 1, 3, 5, 7, 11, 15, 19, 23.

Comment on this clone: Its antigen is as yet unknown.

This CDR3 has 12 residues. Trimming cost V 6 bases and J 5 bases, with 8 bases left between them. Germline values: CDR1 SGHVS, CDR2 FQNEAQ. Time point in this sample: week 11, during vaccination. Doses comprised 300 ug of mutant IDH1 20-mer peptide each, plus topical imiquimod. Some clones are missing from TCRdb's copy, which holds only in-frame ones; the method was immunoSEQ multiplex PCR. The sample yields about 66,000 clones, 84% seen once. Specimen: PBMCs, collected from a glioma patient whose treatment included an IDH1 peptide vaccine. The TCR originated in a man aged 25 to 40 with glioma. The V gene is TRBV7-8, the J gene TRBJ1-5, with D uncertain. The CDR3 is CASSPTDQPQHF. The CDR3 DNA is TGTGCCAGCAGTCCTACAGATCAGCCCCAGCATTTT.